The source of this T cell receptor (beta chain) is a study of blood T cells in healthy people across ages. Study-level findings and limits: The authors considered diversity estimates from one million T cells to be underestimates.

Peripheral blood, around 9.4 milliliters per donor, was collected. Notes on this clonotype: What it recognizes is unknown.

The CDR3 length is 11 residues. Primed by a sample-barcoded 5' primer and a J-beta primer mix, a second PCR proceeded for about 6 to 12 cycles. A template-switch adaptor containing 12 random nucleotides labeled each cDNA molecule. Using its own MiXCR run on the 5' RACE reads, TCRdb lists one record per CDR3 protein. Among around 990,000 distinct CDR3 sequences listed, 30% to 40% were seen once. This clonotype was obtained from a man between 18 and 29 years old in good health. Sequenced material: blood. This sequence joins TRBV21-1 and TRBJ2-7; no DNA check was done on the table's D call, TRBD1. TRBV21-1 is an annotated pseudogene. The CDR3 coding sequence is TGTGCCCGAGGGGGTTTATACGAGCAGTACTTC. It specifies CARGGLYEQYF.